Below are 10 T cell receptor beta chains sequenced from a single sample in a study of cytomegalovirus exposure and HLA in healthy donors. The PCR ran on 60 Vbeta and 13 Jbeta primers. TCRdb's copy holds only in-frame clones and misses some; the assay was immunoSEQ multiplex PCR. This sample has more than 85,000 clones, with roughly 85% found just once. Sequenced material: PBMCs. The receptors were gathered from a man in his forties in good health and CMV-seronegative.

This rearrangement joins TRBV27 to TRBJ1-5; no firm D call. The V gene's germline CDR1 is MNHEY and CDR2 SMNVEV (reference sequence). This CDR3 has 14 amino acids. Trimming cost V 5 bases and J 5 bases, with 13 bases left between them. The CDR3 loop is CASSLRPEDQPQHF. Here the CDR3 DNA reads TGTGCCAGCAGTCTCAGGCCGGAGGATCAGCCCCAGCATTTT.

The V and J genes are TRBV6-1 and TRBJ2-1; D is possibly TRBD2 (5 bases). Per the germline V gene, CDR1 is MNHNS and CDR2 is SASEGT. V shed 2 bases and J shed 0 bases, with 11 bases lying between them. The CDR3 totals 16 residues. CDR3 region: CASSELTRGSYNEQFF. As DNA, the CDR3 is TGTGCCAGCAGTGAACTCACTAGAGGCTCCTACAATGAGCAGTTCTTC.

The chain couples TRBV19 to TRBJ1-5, with 8 nucleotides matching TRBD1. This CDR3 is 15 amino acids long. V lost 1 base to trimming and J lost 5 bases; unmatched junction nucleotides: 4. CDR1 is LNHDA, CDR2 SQIVND, per germline (reference sequence). As DNA, the CDR3 is TGTGCCAGTAGTATAGGGCAGGGGGCTTATCAGCCCCAGCATTTT. Encoded protein: CASSIGQGAYQPQHF.

This CDR3 reads CASSLAVSLTDTQYF. The CDR3 nucleotides read TGCGCCAGCAGCTTGGCCGTCTCTCTCACAGATACGCAGTATTTT. The chain links TRBV5-1 to TRBJ2-3; D remains unclear. The CDR3 length is 15 residues. V was shortened by 0 bases and J by 2 bases, with 10 bases between the two germline ends. Germline loops: CDR1 SGHRS, CDR2 YFSETQ. Full variable domain (remainder filled in from reference TRBV5-1 and TRBJ2-3): KAGVTQTPRYLIKTRGQQVTLSCSPISGHRSVSWYQQTPGQGLQFLFEYFSETQRNKGNFPGRFSGRQFSNSRSEMNVSTLELGDSALYLCASSLAVSLTDTQYFGPGTRLTVL.

The table lists this clone with a count of one. Written as DNA, the CDR3 is TGCGCCAGCAGCCAAGGGCGGGTTAAGGAGCCCTATGGCTACACCTTC. It codes for CASSQGRVKEPYGYTF. V and J are TRBV4-1 and TRBJ1-2; D is unresolved. Trimming left V 1 base short and J 4 bases short, with 16 bases between. Germline CDR1 is MGHRA and CDR2 is YSYEKL. CDR3 length equals 16 residues.

The chain's CDR3 is CASSVGTGGEYPHSPLHF. CDR3 nucleotides: TGCGCCAGCAGCGTGGGGACAGGGGGCGAGTATCCACATTCACCCCTCCACTTT. The chain joins TRBV5-1 to TRBJ1-6; 12 nucleotides agree with TRBD1. V gave up 4 bases and J gave up 8 bases; unmatched junction bases: 13. The CDR3 runs to 18 residues. Germline CDR1 SGHRS, CDR2 YFSETQ.

The J gene is TRBJ1-1, the V gene TRBV19; D may be TRBD1 (6 bases). The V gene's germline CDR1 is LNHDA and CDR2 SQIVND (reference sequence). Trimming left V 2 bases short and J 1 base short, with 14 bases between. The CDR3 consists of 16 residues. In DNA form, the CDR3 reads TGTGCCAGTAGTATAAGAGGGGGTCCGACGAACACTGAAGCTTTCTTT. Translating gives CASSIRGGPTNTEAFF.

There are a few counts of this clone. V usage is TRBV6-6 and J usage is TRBJ1-2, with 9 bases matching TRBD1. Losses at the gene ends were 5 bases for V and 8 bases for J; bases not matched to a gene: 6. CDR3 size: 13 residues. Per germline, CDR1 MNHNY and CDR2 SVGAGI (reference sequence). In nucleotides, the CDR3 is TGTGCCAGCAGTCTACAGGGGGCAGACGGCTACACCTTC. This codes for CASSLQGADGYTF.

The V gene is TRBV18, the J gene TRBJ1-1; no firm D call. The CDR3 runs 15 residues. Germline loops: CDR1 KGHSH, CDR2 LQKENI. Trimming removed 3 bases at V and 2 bases at J, with 13 bases between. CDR3 sequence reads: CASSPPGGVNTEAFF. The DNA for the CDR3 is TGTGCCAGCTCACCGCCGGGAGGAGTCAACACTGAAGCTTTCTTT.

This clone was seen only a few times. The chain employs TRBV19 and TRBJ1-4, with a possible D match to TRBD1 (5 bases). The germline V gene encodes CDR1 LNHDA and CDR2 SQIVND (reference sequence). This CDR3 is 14 amino acids long. Between the trimmed V and J ends, which lost 3 bases and 8 bases, there was a span of 13 bases. CDR3 sequence: CASSISQGREKLFF. The CDR3 nucleotides read TGTGCCAGTAGTATTTCGCAGGGAAGGGAAAAACTGTTTTTT.